This T cell receptor beta chain is from a study of OX40 agonist ivuxolimab in advanced cancers. V shed 4 bases and J shed 4 bases, with 11 bases lying between them. The CDR3 totals 14 residues. Germline CDR1 and CDR2: PRHDT and FYEKMQ (reference sequence). Generated by immunoSEQ multiplex PCR, the TCRdb table keeps only in-frame clones and is missing some. The data contain nearly 65,000 clones, roughly nine tenths of them singletons. V and J are TRBV13 and TRBJ1-3; weak D call: TRBD1 (6 bases). This receptor was taken from an adult with an advanced solid tumor such as melanoma, head and neck, liver or kidney cancer. This specimen consisted of CD4+ or CD8+ T cells sorted from blood, obtained in a trial of the OX40 agonist ivuxolimab. The CDR3 nucleotides are TGTGCCAGCAGCTCGACAGGAACCGGAAACACCATATATTTT. Amino acid sequence: CASSSTGTGNTIYF.